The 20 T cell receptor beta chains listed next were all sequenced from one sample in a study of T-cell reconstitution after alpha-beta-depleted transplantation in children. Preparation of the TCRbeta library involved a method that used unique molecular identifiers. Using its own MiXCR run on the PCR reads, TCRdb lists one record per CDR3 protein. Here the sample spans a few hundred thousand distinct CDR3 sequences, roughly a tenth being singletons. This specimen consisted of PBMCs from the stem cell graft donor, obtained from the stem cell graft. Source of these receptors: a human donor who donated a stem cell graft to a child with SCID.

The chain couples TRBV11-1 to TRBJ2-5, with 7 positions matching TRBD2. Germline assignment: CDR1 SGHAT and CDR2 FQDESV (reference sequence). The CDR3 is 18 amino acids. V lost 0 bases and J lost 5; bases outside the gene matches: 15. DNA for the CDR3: TGTGCCAGCAGCTTAGCGGTGGGGGGGACCTTTCGCGGCGAGACCCAGTACTTC. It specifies CASSLAVGGTFRGETQYF.

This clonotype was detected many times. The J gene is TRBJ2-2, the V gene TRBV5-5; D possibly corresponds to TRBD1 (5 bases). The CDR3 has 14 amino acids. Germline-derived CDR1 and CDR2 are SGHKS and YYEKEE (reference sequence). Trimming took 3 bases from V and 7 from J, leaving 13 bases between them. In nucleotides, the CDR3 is TGTGCCAGCAGCTGGCCGCAGGGCGGCGGGGAGCTGTTTTTT. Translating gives CASSWPQGGGELFF.

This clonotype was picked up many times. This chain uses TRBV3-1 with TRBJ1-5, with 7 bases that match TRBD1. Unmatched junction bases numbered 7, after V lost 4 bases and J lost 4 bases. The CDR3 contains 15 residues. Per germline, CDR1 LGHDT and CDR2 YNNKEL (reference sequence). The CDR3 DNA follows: TGTGCCAGCAGCCCCACTTGGGACAGTAATCAGCCCCAGCATTTT. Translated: CASSPTWDSNQPQHF.

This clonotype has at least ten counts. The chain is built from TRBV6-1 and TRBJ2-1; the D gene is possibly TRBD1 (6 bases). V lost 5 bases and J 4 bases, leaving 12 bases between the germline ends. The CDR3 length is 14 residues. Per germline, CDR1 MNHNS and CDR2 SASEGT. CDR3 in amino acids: CASSLRDIYNEQFF. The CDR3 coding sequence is TGTGCCAGCAGTCTCCGGGACATTTACAATGAGCAGTTCTTC.

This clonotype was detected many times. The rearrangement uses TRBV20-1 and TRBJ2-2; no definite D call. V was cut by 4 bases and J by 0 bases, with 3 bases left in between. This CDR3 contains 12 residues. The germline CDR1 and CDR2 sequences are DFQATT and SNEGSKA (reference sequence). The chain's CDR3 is CSANANTGELFF. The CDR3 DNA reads TGCAGTGCTAACGCGAACACCGGGGAGCTGTTTTTT.

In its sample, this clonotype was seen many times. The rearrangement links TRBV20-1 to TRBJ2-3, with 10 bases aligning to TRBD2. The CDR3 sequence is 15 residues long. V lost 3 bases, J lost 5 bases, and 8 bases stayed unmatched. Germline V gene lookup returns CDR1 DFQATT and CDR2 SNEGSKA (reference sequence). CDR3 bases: TGCAGTGCTAGGGCCGGGACTAGCGCCAGAGATACGCAGTATTTT. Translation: CSARAGTSARDTQYF.

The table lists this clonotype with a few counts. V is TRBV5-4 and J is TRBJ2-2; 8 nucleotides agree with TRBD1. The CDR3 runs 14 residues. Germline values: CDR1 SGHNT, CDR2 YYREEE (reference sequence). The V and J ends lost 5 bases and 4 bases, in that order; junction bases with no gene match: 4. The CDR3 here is CASRPDRVTGELFF. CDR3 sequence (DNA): TGTGCCAGCAGACCGGACAGGGTCACCGGGGAGCTGTTTTTT.

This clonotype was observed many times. The CDR3 DNA reads TGCAGTGCTAGCGACCCGACCGGGTCCCCGGCGAGCTACAATGAGCAGTTCTTC. Amino acids: CSASDPTGSPASYNEQFF. The chain joins TRBV20-1 to TRBJ2-1; D ambiguous. V was trimmed by 3 bases and J by 3 bases, leaving 24 bases between them. The CDR3 length is 18 residues. Germline V gene data show CDR1 as DFQATT and CDR2 as SNEGSKA (reference sequence).

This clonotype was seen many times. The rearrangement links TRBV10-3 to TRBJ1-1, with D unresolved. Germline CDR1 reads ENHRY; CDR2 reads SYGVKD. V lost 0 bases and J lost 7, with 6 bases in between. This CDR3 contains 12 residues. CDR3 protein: CAISESKREAFF. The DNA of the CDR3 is TGTGCCATCAGTGAGTCGAAACGTGAAGCTTTCTTT.

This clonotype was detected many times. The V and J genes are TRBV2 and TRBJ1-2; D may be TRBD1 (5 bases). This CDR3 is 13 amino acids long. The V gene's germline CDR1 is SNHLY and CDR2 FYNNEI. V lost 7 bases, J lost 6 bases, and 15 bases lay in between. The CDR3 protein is CASTRGQQDGYTF. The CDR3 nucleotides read TGTGCCAGCACGCGTGGACAACAGGATGGCTACACCTTC.

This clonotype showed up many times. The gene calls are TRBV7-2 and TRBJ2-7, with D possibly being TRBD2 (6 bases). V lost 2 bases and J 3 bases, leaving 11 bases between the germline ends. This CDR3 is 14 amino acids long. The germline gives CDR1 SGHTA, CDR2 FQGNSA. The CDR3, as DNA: TGTGCCAGCAGCTTATCGCGGGATTACTACGAGCAGTACTTC. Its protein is CASSLSRDYYEQYF.

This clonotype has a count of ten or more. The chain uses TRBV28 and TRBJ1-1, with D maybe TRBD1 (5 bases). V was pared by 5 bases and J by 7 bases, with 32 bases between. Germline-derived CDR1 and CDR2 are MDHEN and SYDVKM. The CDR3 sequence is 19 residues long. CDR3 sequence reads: CASSPLGSKWGVDGSEAFF. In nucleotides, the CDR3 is TGTGCCAGCAGTCCATTGGGGTCGAAATGGGGGGTGGACGGAAGTGAAGCTTTCTTT.

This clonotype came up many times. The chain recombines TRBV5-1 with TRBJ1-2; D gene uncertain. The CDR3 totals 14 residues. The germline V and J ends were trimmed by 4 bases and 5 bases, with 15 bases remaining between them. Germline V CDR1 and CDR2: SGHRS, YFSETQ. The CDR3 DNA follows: TGCGCCAGCAGCGAGGGTCGGTCTAGGTATGGCTACACCTTC. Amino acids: CASSEGRSRYGYTF.

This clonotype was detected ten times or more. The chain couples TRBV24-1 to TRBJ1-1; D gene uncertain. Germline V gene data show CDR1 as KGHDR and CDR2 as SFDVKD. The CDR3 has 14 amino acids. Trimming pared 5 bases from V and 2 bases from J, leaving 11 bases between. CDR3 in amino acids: CATSGNRANTEAFF. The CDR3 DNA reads TGTGCCACCAGTGGCAATCGGGCCAACACTGAAGCTTTCTTT.

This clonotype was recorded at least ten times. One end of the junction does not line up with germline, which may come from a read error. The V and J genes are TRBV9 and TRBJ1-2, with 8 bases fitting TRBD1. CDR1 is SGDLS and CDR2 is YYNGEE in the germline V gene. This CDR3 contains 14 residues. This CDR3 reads CASRWGQDNDGYTF. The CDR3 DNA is TGTGCCAGCAGATGGGGACAGGATAACGATGGCTACACCTTC.

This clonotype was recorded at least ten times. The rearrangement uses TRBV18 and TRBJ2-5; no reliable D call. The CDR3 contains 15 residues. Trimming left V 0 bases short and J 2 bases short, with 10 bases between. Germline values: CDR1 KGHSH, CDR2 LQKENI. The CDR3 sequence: CASSPPIAMQETQYF. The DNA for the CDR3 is TGTGCCAGCTCACCACCCATCGCCATGCAAGAGACCCAGTACTTC.

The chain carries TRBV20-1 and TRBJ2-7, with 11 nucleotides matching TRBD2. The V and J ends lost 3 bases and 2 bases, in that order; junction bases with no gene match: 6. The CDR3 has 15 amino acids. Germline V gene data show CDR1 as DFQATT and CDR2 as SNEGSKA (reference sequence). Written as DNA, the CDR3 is TGCAGTGCTAGGCTAGCGGGGGGATCCCCCTACGAGCAGTACTTC. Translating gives CSARLAGGSPYEQYF.

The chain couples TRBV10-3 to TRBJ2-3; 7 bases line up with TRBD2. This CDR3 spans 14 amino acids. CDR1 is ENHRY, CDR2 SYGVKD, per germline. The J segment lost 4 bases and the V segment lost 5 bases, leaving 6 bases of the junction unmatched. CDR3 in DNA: TGTGCCATCAGTTCAGGACTAGACGCAGATACGCAGTATTTT. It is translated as CAISSGLDADTQYF.

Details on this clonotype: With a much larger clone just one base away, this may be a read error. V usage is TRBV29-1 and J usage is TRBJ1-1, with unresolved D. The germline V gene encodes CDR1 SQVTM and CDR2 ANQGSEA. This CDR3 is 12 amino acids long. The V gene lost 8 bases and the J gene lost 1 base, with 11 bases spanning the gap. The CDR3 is CSIVRQNTEAFF. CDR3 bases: TGCAGCATTGTCAGACAGAACACTGAAGCTTTCTTT.

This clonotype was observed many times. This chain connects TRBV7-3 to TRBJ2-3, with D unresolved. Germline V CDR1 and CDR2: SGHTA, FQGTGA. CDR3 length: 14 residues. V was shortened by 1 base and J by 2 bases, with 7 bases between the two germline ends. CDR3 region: CASSLSRITDTQYF. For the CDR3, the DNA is TGTGCCAGCAGCTTAAGTCGTATCACAGATACGCAGTATTTT.